The 7 T cell receptor beta chains given below trace back to one sample, sequenced in a study of blood T cell repertoires in COVID-19. The assay was immunoSEQ multiplex PCR, and TCRdb's table has in-frame clones only and misses some. The table has a few hundred thousand clones, nearly 90% seen once. Source material: PBMCs or T cells enriched from blood (not recorded which). These receptors came from a woman in her thirties who had recovered from COVID-19.

The CDR3 sequence is CASSISRYYEQYF. In nucleotides, the CDR3 is TGTGCCAGTAGTATATCCAGGTACTACGAGCAGTACTTC. The chain couples TRBV19 to TRBJ2-7; D is undetermined. The CDR3 consists of 13 residues. Looked up from germline, CDR1 is LNHDA and CDR2 is SQIVND (reference sequence). V lost 2 bases, J lost 3 bases, and 8 bases lay in between. Together with reference TRBV19 and TRBJ2-7, the CDR3 gives the full variable domain: DGGITQSPKYLFRKEGQNVTLSCEQNLNHDAMYWYRQDPGQGLRLIYYSQIVNDFQKGDIAEGYSVSREKKESFPLTVTSAQKNPTAFYLCASSISRYYEQYFGPGTRLTVT.

V gene TRBV29-1 combines with J gene TRBJ2-7, with D possibly being TRBD2 (5 bases). Germline CDR1 SQVTM, CDR2 ANQGSEA. The V gene lost 1 base and the J gene lost 3 bases, with 16 bases spanning the gap. The length of the CDR3 is 15 residues. CDR3 DNA: TGCAGCGTTGAAGTGGGGTGGCAGGCGGGCTACGAGCAGTACTTC. This encodes CSVEVGWQAGYEQYF.

The chain is built from TRBV24-1 and TRBJ2-3; a possible D gene is TRBD2 (6 bases). Germline CDR1 reads KGHDR; CDR2 reads SFDVKD. The CDR3 sequence is 15 residues long. The germline V and J ends were trimmed by 6 bases and 0 bases, with 12 bases remaining between them. DNA of the CDR3: TGTGCCACCAGTCGGACGGGAGAGAGCACAGATACGCAGTATTTT. Its translation is CATSRTGESTDTQYF.

The V gene is TRBV5-6, the J gene TRBJ1-5; possibly TRBD1 for D (5 bases). The germline V and J ends were trimmed by 4 bases and 2 bases, with 13 bases remaining between them. The germline gives CDR1 SGHDT, CDR2 YYEEEE. The CDR3 has 15 residues. CDR3 in DNA: TGTGCCAGCAGCCCTCAGGGAAAGGGCAATCAGCCCCAGCATTTT. As protein: CASSPQGKGNQPQHF.

The CDR3 sequence: CASSLYSASNQPQHF. The CDR3 nucleotides read TGTGCCAGCAGTTTATATAGCGCTAGCAATCAGCCCCAGCATTTT. This chain joins TRBV28 and TRBJ1-5; no clear D. CDR3 length equals 15 residues. In germline, CDR1 is MDHEN, CDR2 SYDVKM. Between the trimmed V and J ends, which lost 1 base and 0 bases, there was a span of 7 bases.

The chain recombines TRBV2 with TRBJ1-2; D gene ambiguous. The CDR3 is 15 residues long. The V end was cut by 2 bases, the J end by 0 bases, with 10 bases between. Germline values: CDR1 SNHLY, CDR2 FYNNEI. The chain's CDR3 is CASSEMAFPNYGYTF. The CDR3 coding sequence is TGTGCCAGCAGTGAAATGGCATTTCCTAACTATGGCTACACCTTC.

V gene TRBV11-2 combines with J gene TRBJ2-1; TRBD2 agrees at 8 bases. Per the germline V gene, CDR1 is SGHAT and CDR2 is FQNNGV. Trimming took 1 base from V and 6 from J; bases not matched to a gene: 14. CDR3 length equals 18 residues. DNA of the CDR3: TGTGCCAGCAGCTTAGGGTTGAACAGCGGGGGATTCGTCAATGAGCAGTTCTTC. It codes for CASSLGLNSGGFVNEQFF.